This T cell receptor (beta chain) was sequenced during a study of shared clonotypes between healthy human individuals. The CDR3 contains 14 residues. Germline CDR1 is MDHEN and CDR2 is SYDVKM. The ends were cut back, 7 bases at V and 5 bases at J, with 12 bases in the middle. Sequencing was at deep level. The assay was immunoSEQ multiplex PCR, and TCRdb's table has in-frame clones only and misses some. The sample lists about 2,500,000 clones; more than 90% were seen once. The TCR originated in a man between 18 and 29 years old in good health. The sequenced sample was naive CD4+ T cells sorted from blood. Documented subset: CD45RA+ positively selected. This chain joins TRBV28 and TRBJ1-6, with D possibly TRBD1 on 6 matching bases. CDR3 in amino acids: CASNGQRNNSPLHF. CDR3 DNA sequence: TGTGCCAGCAACGGACAGCGCAATAATTCACCCCTCCACTTT.